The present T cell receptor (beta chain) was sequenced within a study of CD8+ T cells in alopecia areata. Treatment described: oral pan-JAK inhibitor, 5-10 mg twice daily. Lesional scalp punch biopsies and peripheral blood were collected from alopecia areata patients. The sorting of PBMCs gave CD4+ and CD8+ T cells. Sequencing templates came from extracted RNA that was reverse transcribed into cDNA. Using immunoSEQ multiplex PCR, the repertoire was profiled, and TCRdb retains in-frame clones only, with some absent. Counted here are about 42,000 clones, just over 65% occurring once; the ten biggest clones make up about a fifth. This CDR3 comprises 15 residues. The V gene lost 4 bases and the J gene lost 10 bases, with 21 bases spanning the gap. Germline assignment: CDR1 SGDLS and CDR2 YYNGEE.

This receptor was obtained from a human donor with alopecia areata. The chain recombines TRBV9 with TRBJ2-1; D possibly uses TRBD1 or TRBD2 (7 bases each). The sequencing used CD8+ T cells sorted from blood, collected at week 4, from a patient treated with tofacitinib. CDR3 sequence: CASSPQGGGLYEQFF. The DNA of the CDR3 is TGTGCCAGCAGCCCCCAGGGGGGGGGCCTATACGAGCAGTTCTTC.